Presented here are 3 T cell receptor beta chains from one specimen sequenced in a study of blood T cell repertoires in COVID-19 (dated by TCRdb to 2019 to 2021). The library was obtained by the immunoSEQ multiplex PCR assay. Held by TCRdb, this immuneACCESS table contains in-frame sequences only and omits some clones. Under half of the omission traces to an unresolved V gene where checked; the cause of the rest is unknown. Here the sample has some 90,000 clones; 89% occur a single time. Of the sample, approximately 9.3% is held by the ten largest clones. Sequencing input: peripheral blood. Receptor source: a man aged 50 or older with acute or convalescent COVID-19.

The J gene is TRBJ1-2, the V gene TRBV23-1; D not resolved. TRBV23-1 is marked as an open reading frame, function uncertain. Trimming pared 2 bases from V and 1 base from J, leaving 8 bases between. This CDR3 is 14 amino acids long. The CDR3 DNA sequence: TGCGCCAGCAGTCAAGGCTCTGTTAACTATGGCTACACCTTC. Encoded protein: CASSQGSVNYGYTF.

The CDR3 loop is CASSPGQGTAEAFF. CDR3 nucleotide sequence: TGTGCCAGCAGCCCGGGACAGGGGACGGCTGAAGCTTTCTTT. The gene calls are TRBV7-3 and TRBJ1-1, with 10 bases identical to TRBD1. The junction had 6 bases not matched to a gene; V was cut back by 5 bases and J by 6 bases. Germline V gene lookup returns CDR1 SGHTA and CDR2 FQGTGA. This CDR3 comprises 14 residues.

The chain links TRBV13 to TRBJ1-1, with TRBD1 matching 7 bases. J gave up 4 bases and V 5 bases, and 13 bases lay outside the gene matches. The germline gives CDR1 PRHDT, CDR2 FYEKMQ (reference sequence). CDR3 length equals 16 residues. CDR3 sequence (DNA): TGTGCCAGCAGCCCCCGGACCATATCAGGGGGCACTGAAGCTTTCTTT. It yields the protein CASSPRTISGGTEAFF.